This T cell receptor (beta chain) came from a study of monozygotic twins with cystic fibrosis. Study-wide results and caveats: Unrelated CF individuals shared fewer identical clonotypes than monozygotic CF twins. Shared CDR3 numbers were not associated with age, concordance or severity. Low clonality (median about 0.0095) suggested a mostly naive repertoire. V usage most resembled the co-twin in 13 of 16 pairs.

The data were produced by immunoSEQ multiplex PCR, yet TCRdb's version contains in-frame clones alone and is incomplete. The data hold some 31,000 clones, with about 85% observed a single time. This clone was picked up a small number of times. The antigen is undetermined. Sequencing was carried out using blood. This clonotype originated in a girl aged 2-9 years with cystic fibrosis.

This CDR3 is CASSYTRGRGYEQYF. The CDR3 DNA follows: TGTGCCAGCAGTTACACCCGGGGGCGCGGGTACGAGCAGTACTTC. The rearrangement joins TRBV6-5 to TRBJ2-7; D possibly matches TRBD1 or TRBD2 (6 bases each). Germline CDR1 and CDR2: MNHEY and SVGAGI. This CDR3 has 15 residues. Trimming left V 2 bases short and J 4 bases short, with 15 bases between.